This is a list of T cell receptor beta chains from one sample in a study of T cells after yellow fever vaccination. MiXCR, run by TCRdb on the 5' RACE reads, gives a single entry per CDR3 protein. Seen here are about 160,000 distinct CDR3 sequences, roughly 8.8% observed once, and the top ten hold about 40%. Here the sequenced sample was CD8+ T cells sorted from PBMCs, taken 45 days after the yellow fever booster vaccination. These receptors were taken from a man aged 18 to 29 who received the YFV17D yellow fever vaccine. The CDR3 runs from the conserved cysteine through the conserved F or W. The D gene is left open where the match is weak. Rows may omit the clone size; those that give it use once, few, many or a size class.

cdr3_nt cdr3_aa d_call j_call clone_size v_call
TGTGCCAGCAGCTTAGAAGTTGGCCTTAACTATGGCTACACCTTC CASSLEVGLNYGYTF NA TRBJ1-2 NA TRBV11-2
TGTGCCAGCAGTCCCCTGTCCGCGAGGGAGACCCAGTACTTC CASSPLSARETQYF NA TRBJ2-5 few TRBV12-3/TRBV12-4
TGTGCCAGCAGCCCGACGGGAACCTCTGGAAACACCATATATTTT CASSPTGTSGNTIYF NA TRBJ1-3 NA TRBV7-9
TGTGCCAGCAGCTTAGTGGGGACAGGGTATCCCGGGGAGCTGTTTTTT CASSLVGTGYPGELFF TRBD1 TRBJ2-2 NA TRBV7-3
TGCGCCAGCAGCCAAGGACAGGGAAACACCATATATTTT CASSQGQGNTIYF NA TRBJ1-3 few TRBV4-3
TGCGCCAGCGGAGGATGGGACAGGGGGCTGTATGAGCAGTTCTTC CASGGWDRGLYEQFF TRBD1 TRBJ2-1 few TRBV10-2
TGCGCCAGCAGCCAAGATGCGGGGGGAGGGACTGAAGCTTTCTTT CASSQDAGGGTEAFF NA TRBJ1-1 NA TRBV4-3
TGTGCCAGCAGTTTGGGACAGAACTACGAGCAGTACTTC CASSLGQNYEQYF TRBD1 TRBJ2-7 many TRBV12-3/TRBV12-4
TGTGCCAGTAGTCCCACTAGCGGGTTCACCTACGAGCAGTACTTC CASSPTSGFTYEQYF TRBD2 TRBJ2-7 few TRBV19
TGTGCCAGCAGCGTAGGAAGTTATATATCATCTGGAAACACCATATATTTT CASSVGSYISSGNTIYF NA TRBJ1-3 NA TRBV9
TGCGCCAGCAGCCAAGAACCGGGACAGGGCACCGGGGAGCTGTTTTTT CASSQEPGQGTGELFF TRBD1 TRBJ2-2 NA TRBV4-1
TGTGCCAGCAGCGCTCGGGGGAACCAAGAGACCCAGTACTTC CASSARGNQETQYF NA TRBJ2-5 NA TRBV11-2
TGTGCCAGCAGGATTAGCGGGGGGGAATACAATGAGCAGTTCTTC CASRISGGEYNEQFF TRBD2 TRBJ2-1 NA TRBV7-9
TGTGCCACCAGCAGAGATTGGGGGATTGCACCAATCACAGATACGCAGTATTTT CATSRDWGIAPITDTQYF NA TRBJ2-3 NA TRBV15
TGTGCCACCCAATTTGGTGAGCAGTTCTTC CATQFGEQFF NA TRBJ2-1 few TRBV19
TGTGCCAGCAGCTTATGGAGGTTCGAGACCCAGTACTTC CASSLWRFETQYF NA TRBJ2-5 NA TRBV11-2
TGTGCCATCAGTGACCCCGCGGGGGGAGCTAACTATGGCTACACCTTC CAISDPAGGANYGYTF NA TRBJ1-2 few TRBV10-3
TGTGCCAGCAGTTACGGTATGGGGCCCACTGAAGCTTTCTTT CASSYGMGPTEAFF NA TRBJ1-1 NA TRBV6-5
TGTGCCAGCACCTTCCTGAGACGACAGGGAGCCGAATGGAACACTGAAGCTTTCTTT CASTFLRRQGAEWNTEAFF TRBD1 TRBJ1-1 NA TRBV6-2/TRBV6-3
TGCGCCAGCCAGGCGGGGAGGGGGGCCAACGTCCTGACTTTC CASQAGRGANVLTF NA TRBJ2-6 few TRBV4-1
TGCAGTGCTTGTAAAGGGGCAGTTGGTGGGCAAGAGACCCAGTACTTC CSACKGAVGGQETQYF NA TRBJ2-5 NA TRBV20-1
TGTGCCAGCAGAGGGGTGGGATCACCCCTCCACTTT CASRGVGSPLHF NA TRBJ1-6 few TRBV6-5
TGCAGCGTGGACGGGACGGGGATGGGTACTGAAGCTTTCTTT CSVDGTGMGTEAFF NA TRBJ1-1 NA TRBV29-1
TGTGCCAGCAGCTCCGGATGGGAGACCCAGTACTTC CASSSGWETQYF NA TRBJ2-5 NA TRBV7-9
TGCGCCAGCAGCCAAGGATTGACTAATGAAAAACTGTTTTTT CASSQGLTNEKLFF NA TRBJ1-4 few TRBV4-1
TGTGCCAGCAGGCGACCAGAGGGCAATCAGCCCCAGCATTTT CASRRPEGNQPQHF NA TRBJ1-5 NA TRBV28
TGTGCCAGCAGCTTACCAGGCAATCAGCCCCAGCATTTT CASSLPGNQPQHF NA TRBJ1-5 many TRBV7-9
TGTGCCAGCAGTTTGAACAGCGGGATTCGGAACCAGTACTTC CASSLNSGIRNQYF TRBD2 TRBJ2-5 NA TRBV2
TGCAGCGTGGCGACTAGCGGGGACACCGGGGAGCTGTTTTTT CSVATSGDTGELFF TRBD2 TRBJ2-2 NA TRBV29-1
TGTGCCAGCAGTTATAATTGGGGCCTGAACACTGAAGCTTTCTTT CASSYNWGLNTEAFF NA TRBJ1-1 few TRBV6-5
TGCGCCAGCAGCCTCCCTTTGGCGGGGGGCCCCGATACGCAGTATTTT CASSLPLAGGPDTQYF TRBD2 TRBJ2-3 NA TRBV4-1
TGTGCCACCAGTGAACGGACAGGCAACGAGCAGTACTTC CATSERTGNEQYF TRBD1 TRBJ2-7 NA TRBV24-1
TGTGCCAGCAGTTTAACAAGGCCCTACTCTGGAAACACCATATATTTT CASSLTRPYSGNTIYF NA TRBJ1-3 NA TRBV27
TGTGCCAGCAGTTACACAGTGAACACTGAAGCTTTCTTT CASSYTVNTEAFF NA TRBJ1-1 NA TRBV6-5
TGTGCCAGCAACCTACTAGCGGGGGGCCACAATGAGCAGTTCTTC CASNLLAGGHNEQFF TRBD2 TRBJ2-1 NA TRBV7-9
TGTGCCAGCATTCCAGGTCTCGATACAGATACGCAGTATTTT CASIPGLDTDTQYF NA TRBJ2-3 few TRBV9
TGTGCCAGCAGTTATAGACAGGGGGCCGGCGGGGAGCTGTTTTTT CASSYRQGAGGELFF TRBD1 TRBJ2-2 few TRBV28
TGTGCCAGCAGTTACTCGGGGACAGGCCGTGGGTACACCTTC CASSYSGTGRGYTF TRBD1 TRBJ1-2 NA TRBV6-5
TGTGCCAGCAGTTTGACAGGGGTCAGCTCTGGGGCCAACGTCCTGACTTTC CASSLTGVSSGANVLTF TRBD1 TRBJ2-6 few TRBV12-3/TRBV12-4
TGCGCCAGCAGCCAAGAAGGACAGTACAATGAGCAGTTCTTC CASSQEGQYNEQFF NA TRBJ2-1 NA TRBV4-1
TGTGCCACCAGCCCCCGAGGGACGGAGACCCAGTACTTC CATSPRGTETQYF NA TRBJ2-5 NA TRBV15
TGTGCCAGCAGCTTAGAGGGCCCCGGGGCTGAAGCTTTCTTT CASSLEGPGAEAFF NA TRBJ1-1 NA TRBV7-6
TGTGCCAGCAGCCATGTCCTCACAGGAATCTACGAGCAGTACTTC CASSHVLTGIYEQYF NA TRBJ2-7 few TRBV3-1
TGCGCCAGCAGTGAAACAGGGAGGAATGGCTACACCTTC CASSETGRNGYTF NA TRBJ1-2 NA TRBV10-2
TGTGCCAGCAGCCAACGTGTCGGGGGGCCCCAGGACCATGAGCAGTTCTTC CASSQRVGGPQDHEQFF NA TRBJ2-1 NA TRBV3-1
TGTGCCAGCAGTTTATCCAGGGGGTGGGGAAACACCATATATTTT CASSLSRGWGNTIYF TRBD1 TRBJ1-3 few TRBV28
TGTGCCAGCAGCTTAGTAGAGGGCAGGGCTGGCTACACCTTC CASSLVEGRAGYTF NA TRBJ1-2 NA TRBV11-2
TGCGCCAGCAGCCAAGACTACCCCCAAGAGACCCAGTACTTC CASSQDYPQETQYF NA TRBJ2-5 many TRBV4-1
TGTGCCAGCAGCCGCCTACTAGGACCGACGCGTGAAAAACTGTTTTTT CASSRLLGPTREKLFF NA TRBJ1-4 few TRBV6-2/TRBV6-3
TGTGCCAGCAGCTTGAACGGGGCTCAAGAGACCCAGTACTTC CASSLNGAQETQYF NA TRBJ2-5 few TRBV11-2
TGTGCCAGCAGTTCGAGGGTTTCGTACACACAGAACACCGGGGAGCTGTTTTTT CASSSRVSYTQNTGELFF NA TRBJ2-2 NA TRBV27
TGTGCCAGCAGTCCAAGGGGGACAGAGAATGAAAAACTGTTTTTT CASSPRGTENEKLFF TRBD1 TRBJ1-4 NA TRBV6-1
TGCGCCAGCAGCCCGCAGAGGGGCAATCAGCCCCAGCATTTT CASSPQRGNQPQHF NA TRBJ1-5 NA TRBV4-1
TGTGCCACCACTCTGGACAGGGCTCCCCGGGAGACCCAGTACTTC CATTLDRAPRETQYF TRBD1 TRBJ2-5 few TRBV15
TGTGCCAGCAGCGTAGAAGGATTGGAGACCCAGTACTTC CASSVEGLETQYF NA TRBJ2-5 many TRBV9
TGTGCCAGCAATTTGGGGGCTGGCGCCGGGGAGCTGTTTTTT CASNLGAGAGELFF NA TRBJ2-2 NA TRBV5-5
TGCGCCAGCAGCTCCGGGGAGAACACTGAAGCTTTCTTT CASSSGENTEAFF NA TRBJ1-1 NA TRBV5-1
TGTGCCAGCAGTGAAGCGCCTACTCCACCGGGAGATACGCAGTATTTT CASSEAPTPPGDTQYF NA TRBJ2-3 few TRBV6-1
TGTGCCAGCAGCTTAGAATCTTTCGGGGGTCATGAGCAGTTCTTC CASSLESFGGHEQFF NA TRBJ2-1 few TRBV7-6
TGCGCCAGCAGCCAACGGGACGTAAGTGGAAACACCATATATTTT CASSQRDVSGNTIYF NA TRBJ1-3 few TRBV4-1